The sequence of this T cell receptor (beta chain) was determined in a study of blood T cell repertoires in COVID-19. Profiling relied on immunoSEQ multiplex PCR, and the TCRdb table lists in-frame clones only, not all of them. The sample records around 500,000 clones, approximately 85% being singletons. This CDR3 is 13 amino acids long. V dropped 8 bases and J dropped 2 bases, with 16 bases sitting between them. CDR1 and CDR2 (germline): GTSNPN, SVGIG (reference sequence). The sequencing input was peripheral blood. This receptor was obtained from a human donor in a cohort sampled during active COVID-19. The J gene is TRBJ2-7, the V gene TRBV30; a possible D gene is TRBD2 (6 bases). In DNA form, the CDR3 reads TGTGCCGGTTGGGGGGAGGCTCCCTACGAGCAGTACTTC. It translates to CAGWGEAPYEQYF.